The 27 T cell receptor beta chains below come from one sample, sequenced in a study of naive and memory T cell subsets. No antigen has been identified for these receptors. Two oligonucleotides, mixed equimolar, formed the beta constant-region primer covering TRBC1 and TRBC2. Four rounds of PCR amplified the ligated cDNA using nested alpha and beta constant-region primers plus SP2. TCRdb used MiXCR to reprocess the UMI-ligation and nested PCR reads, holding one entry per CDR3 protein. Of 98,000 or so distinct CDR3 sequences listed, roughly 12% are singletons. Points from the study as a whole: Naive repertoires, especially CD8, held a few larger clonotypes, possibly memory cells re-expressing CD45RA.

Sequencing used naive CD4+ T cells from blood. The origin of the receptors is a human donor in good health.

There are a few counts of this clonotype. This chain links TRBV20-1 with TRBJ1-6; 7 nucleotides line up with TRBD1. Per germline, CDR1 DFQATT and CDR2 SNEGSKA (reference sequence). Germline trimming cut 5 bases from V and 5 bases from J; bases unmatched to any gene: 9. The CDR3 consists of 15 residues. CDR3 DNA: TGCAGTGCTCCCCCGGGACAGCGTAATAATTCACCCCTCCACTTT. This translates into CSAPPGQRNNSPLHF.

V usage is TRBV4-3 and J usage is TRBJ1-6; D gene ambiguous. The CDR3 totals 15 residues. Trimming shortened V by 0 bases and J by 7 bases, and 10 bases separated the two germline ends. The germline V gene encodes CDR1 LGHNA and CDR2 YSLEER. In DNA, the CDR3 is TGCGCCAGCAGCCAAGATCGTCGGGCCAATTCACCCCTCCACTTT. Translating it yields CASSQDRRANSPLHF.

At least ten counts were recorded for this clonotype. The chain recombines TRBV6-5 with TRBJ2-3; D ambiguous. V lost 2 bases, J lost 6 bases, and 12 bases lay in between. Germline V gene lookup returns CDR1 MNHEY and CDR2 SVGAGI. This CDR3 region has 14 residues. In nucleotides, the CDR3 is TGTGCCAGCAGTTACCTCCAGGCTCTCGATACGCAGTATTTT. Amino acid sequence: CASSYLQALDTQYF.

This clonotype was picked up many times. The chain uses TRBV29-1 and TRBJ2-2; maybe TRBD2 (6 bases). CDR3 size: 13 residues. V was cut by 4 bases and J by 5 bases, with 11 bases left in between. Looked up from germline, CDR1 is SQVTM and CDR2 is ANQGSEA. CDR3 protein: CSVGGVLTGELFF. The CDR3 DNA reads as TGCAGCGTTGGCGGGGTCTTGACCGGGGAGCTGTTTTTT.

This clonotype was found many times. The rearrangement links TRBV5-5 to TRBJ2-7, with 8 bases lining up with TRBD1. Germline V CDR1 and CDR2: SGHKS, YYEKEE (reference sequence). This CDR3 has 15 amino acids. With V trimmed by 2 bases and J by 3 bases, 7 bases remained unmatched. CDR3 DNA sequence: TGTGCCAGCAGCTTAGGACAGGGACGCGTCTACGAGCAGTACTTC. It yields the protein CASSLGQGRVYEQYF.

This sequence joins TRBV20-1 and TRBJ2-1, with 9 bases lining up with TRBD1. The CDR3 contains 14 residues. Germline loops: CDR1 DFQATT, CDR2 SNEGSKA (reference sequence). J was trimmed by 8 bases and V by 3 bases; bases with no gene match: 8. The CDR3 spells CSASLGQGLYEQFF. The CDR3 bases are TGCAGTGCTAGTTTGGGACAGGGTCTCTATGAGCAGTTCTTC.

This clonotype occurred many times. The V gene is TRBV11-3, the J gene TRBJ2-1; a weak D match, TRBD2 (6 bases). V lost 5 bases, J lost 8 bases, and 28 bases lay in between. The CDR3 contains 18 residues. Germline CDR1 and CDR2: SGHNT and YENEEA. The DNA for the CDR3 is TGTGCCAGCAGCCAAGGGGTACTGCGGGGACGAGGGTGGGATGAGCAGTTCTTC. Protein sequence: CASSQGVLRGRGWDEQFF. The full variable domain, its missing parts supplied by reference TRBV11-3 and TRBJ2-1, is EAGVVQSPRYKIIEKKQPVAFWCNPISGHNTLYWYLQNLGQGPELLIRYENEEAVDDSQLPKDRFSAERLKGVDSTLKIQPAELGDSAVYLCASSQGVLRGRGWDEQFFGPGTRLTVL.

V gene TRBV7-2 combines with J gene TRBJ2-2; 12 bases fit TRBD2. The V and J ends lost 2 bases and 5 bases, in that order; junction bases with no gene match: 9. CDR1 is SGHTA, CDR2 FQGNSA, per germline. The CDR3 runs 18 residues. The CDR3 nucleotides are TGTGCCAGCAGCTTAACGAAACTAGCGGGAGGAATAACCGGGGAGCTGTTTTTT. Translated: CASSLTKLAGGITGELFF.

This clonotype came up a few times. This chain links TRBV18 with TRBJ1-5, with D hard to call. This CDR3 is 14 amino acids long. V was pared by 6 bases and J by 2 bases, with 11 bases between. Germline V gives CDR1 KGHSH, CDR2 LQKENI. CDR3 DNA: TGTGCCAGCTCCCACGGTCGTGGCAATCAGCCCCAGCATTTT. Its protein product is CASSHGRGNQPQHF.

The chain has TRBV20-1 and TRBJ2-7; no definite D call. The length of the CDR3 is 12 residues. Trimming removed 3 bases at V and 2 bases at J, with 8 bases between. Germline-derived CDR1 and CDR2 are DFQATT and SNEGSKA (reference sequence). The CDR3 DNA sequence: TGCAGTGCTAGTGCGGAGACCTACGAGCAGTACTTC. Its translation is CSASAETYEQYF.

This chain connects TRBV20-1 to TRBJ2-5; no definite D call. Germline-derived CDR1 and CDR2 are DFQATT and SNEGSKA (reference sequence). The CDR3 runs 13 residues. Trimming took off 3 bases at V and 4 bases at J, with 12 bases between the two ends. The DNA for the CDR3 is TGCAGTGCTAGGATCCCGGTTCGAGAGACCCAGTACTTC. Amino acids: CSARIPVRETQYF.

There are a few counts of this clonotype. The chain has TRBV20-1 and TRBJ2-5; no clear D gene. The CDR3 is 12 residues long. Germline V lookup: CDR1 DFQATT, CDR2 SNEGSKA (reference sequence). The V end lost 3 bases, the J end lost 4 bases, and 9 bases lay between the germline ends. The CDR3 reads CSASLRGETQYF. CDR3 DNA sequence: TGCAGTGCTAGTCTTAGAGGAGAGACCCAGTACTTC.

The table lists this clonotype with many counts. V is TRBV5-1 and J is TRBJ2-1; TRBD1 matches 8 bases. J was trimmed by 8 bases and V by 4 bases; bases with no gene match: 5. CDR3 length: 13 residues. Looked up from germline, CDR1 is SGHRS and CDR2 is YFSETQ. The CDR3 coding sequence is TGCGCCAGCAGCAAGGACAGGGTCGATGAGCAGTTCTTC. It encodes CASSKDRVDEQFF.

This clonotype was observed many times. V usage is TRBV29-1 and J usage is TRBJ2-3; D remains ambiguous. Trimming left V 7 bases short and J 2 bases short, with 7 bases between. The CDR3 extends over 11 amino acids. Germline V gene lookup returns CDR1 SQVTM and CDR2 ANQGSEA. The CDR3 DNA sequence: TGCAGCGAGTCTCACACAGATACGCAGTATTTT. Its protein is CSESHTDTQYF.

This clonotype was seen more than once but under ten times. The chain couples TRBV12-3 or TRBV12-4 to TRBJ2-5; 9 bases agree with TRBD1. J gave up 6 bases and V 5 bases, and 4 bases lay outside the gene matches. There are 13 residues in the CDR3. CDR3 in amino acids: CASSGDRAKTQYF. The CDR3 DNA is TGTGCCAGCAGTGGGGACAGGGCGAAGACCCAGTACTTC.

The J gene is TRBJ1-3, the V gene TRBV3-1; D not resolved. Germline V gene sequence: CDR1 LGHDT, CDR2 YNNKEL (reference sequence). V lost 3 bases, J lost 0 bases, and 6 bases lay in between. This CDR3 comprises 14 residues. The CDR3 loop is CASSHSFSGNTIYF. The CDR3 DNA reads TGTGCCAGCAGCCACAGCTTCTCTGGAAACACCATATATTTT.

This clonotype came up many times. The CDR3 coding sequence is TGTGCCAGCTCACCCGACTTCCAAGCCGATCAGCCCCAGCATTTT. Amino acid sequence: CASSPDFQADQPQHF. The gene calls are TRBV18 and TRBJ1-5, with D uncertain. Germline CDR1 is KGHSH and CDR2 is LQKENI. Trimming left V 3 bases short and J 5 bases short, with 14 bases between. This CDR3 is 15 amino acids long.

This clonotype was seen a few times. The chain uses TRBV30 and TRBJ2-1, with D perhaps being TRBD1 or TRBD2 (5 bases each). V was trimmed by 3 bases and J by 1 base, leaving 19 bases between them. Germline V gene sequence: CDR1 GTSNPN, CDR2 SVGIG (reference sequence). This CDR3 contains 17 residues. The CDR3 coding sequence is TGTGCCTGGAGGCCCGGGACGATCCTGGGGTCCTACAATGAGCAGTTCTTC. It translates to CAWRPGTILGSYNEQFF.

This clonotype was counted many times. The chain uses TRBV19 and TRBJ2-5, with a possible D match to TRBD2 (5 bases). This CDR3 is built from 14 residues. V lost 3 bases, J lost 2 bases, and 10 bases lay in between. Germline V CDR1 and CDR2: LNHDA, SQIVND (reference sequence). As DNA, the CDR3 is TGTGCCAGTAGTATTATTGCGGGTCAAGAGACCCAGTACTTC. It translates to CASSIIAGQETQYF. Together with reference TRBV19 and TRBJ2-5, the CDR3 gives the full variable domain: DGGITQSPKYLFRKEGQNVTLSCEQNLNHDAMYWYRQDPGQGLRLIYYSQIVNDFQKGDIAEGYSVSREKKESFPLTVTSAQKNPTAFYLCASSIIAGQETQYFGPGTRLLVL.

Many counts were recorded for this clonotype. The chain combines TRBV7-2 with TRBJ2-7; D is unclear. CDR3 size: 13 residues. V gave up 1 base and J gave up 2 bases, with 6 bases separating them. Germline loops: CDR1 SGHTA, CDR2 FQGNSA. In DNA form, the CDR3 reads TGTGCCAGCAGCTTAGTAGGGCCCTACGAGCAGTACTTC. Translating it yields CASSLVGPYEQYF.

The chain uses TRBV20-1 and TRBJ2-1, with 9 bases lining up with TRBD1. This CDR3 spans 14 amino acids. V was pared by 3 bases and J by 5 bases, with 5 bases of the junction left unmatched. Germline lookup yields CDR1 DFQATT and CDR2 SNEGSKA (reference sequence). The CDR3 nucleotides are TGCAGTGCTAGCGACAGGGGGGGAAACAATGAGCAGTTCTTC. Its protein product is CSASDRGGNNEQFF.

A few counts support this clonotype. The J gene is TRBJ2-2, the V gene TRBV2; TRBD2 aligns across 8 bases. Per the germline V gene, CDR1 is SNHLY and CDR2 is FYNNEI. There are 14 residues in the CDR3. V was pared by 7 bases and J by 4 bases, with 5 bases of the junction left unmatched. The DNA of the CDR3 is TGTGCCAGCACAGGCCGGGGGGGCACCGGGGAGCTGTTTTTT. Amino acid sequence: CASTGRGGTGELFF.

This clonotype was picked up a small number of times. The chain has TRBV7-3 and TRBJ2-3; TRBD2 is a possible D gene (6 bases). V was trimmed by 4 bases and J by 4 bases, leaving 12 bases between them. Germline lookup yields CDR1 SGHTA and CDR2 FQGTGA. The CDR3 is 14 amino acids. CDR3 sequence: CASSSTLAPDTQYF. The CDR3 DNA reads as TGTGCCAGCAGCTCTACACTAGCACCAGATACGCAGTATTTT.

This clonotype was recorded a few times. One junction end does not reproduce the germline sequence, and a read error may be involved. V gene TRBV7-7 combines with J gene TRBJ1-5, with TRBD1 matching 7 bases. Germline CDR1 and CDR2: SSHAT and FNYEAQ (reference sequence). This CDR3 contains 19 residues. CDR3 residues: CASSLDPLPGQPTNQPQHF. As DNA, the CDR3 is TGTGCTAGCAGCTTAGATCCTCTTCCGGGACAGCCAACGAATCAGCCCCAGCATTTT.

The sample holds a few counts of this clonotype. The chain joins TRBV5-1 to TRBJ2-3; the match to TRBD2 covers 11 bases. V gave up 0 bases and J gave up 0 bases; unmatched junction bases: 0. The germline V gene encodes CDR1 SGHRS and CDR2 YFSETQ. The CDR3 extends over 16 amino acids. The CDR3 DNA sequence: TGCGCCAGCAGCTTGGGACTAGCGGGGAGCACAGATACGCAGTATTTT. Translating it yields CASSLGLAGSTDTQYF. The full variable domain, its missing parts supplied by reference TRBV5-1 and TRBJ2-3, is KAGVTQTPRYLIKTRGQQVTLSCSPISGHRSVSWYQQTPGQGLQFLFEYFSETQRNKGNFPGRFSGRQFSNSRSEMNVSTLELGDSALYLCASSLGLAGSTDTQYFGPGTRLTVL.

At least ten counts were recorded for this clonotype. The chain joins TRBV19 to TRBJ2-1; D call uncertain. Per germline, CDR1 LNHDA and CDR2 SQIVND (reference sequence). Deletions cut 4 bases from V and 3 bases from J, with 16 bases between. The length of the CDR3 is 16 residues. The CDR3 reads CASSKEGRRYYNEQFF. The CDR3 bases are TGTGCCAGTAGTAAGGAAGGCCGCCGCTACTACAATGAGCAGTTCTTC.

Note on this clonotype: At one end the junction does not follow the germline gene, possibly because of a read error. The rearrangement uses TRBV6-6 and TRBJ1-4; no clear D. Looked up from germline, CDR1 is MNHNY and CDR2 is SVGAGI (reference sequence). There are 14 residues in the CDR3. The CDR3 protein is CASTPKWAGQKLIF. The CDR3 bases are TGTGCCAGCACCCCTAAGTGGGCCGGGCAAAAACTGATTTTT.